This TCR beta chain was profiled in a study of CD8 T cells in Susac syndrome. The sequenced target, TCR beta, came from blood CD8+ and CD4+ T cells. TEMRA cells were FACS-enriched, unlike CD8+ and CD4+ T cells, which were negatively isolated. RNA was extracted with the RNeasy kit, and a quantity of about 0.45 to 1 ug was reverse transcribed using random hexamers. TCRdb processed the immunoSEQ multiplex PCR reads anew with MiXCR; each CDR3 protein has one entry. Of 70,000 or so distinct CDR3 sequences listed, about 94% are singletons. Trimming took 0 bases from V and 10 from J, leaving 19 bases between them. Per germline, CDR1 LGHNA and CDR2 YSLEER. The CDR3 has 17 residues.

Input material: CD8+ T cells from PBMCs. V usage is TRBV4-3 and J usage is TRBJ1-6, with D possibly being TRBD1 (5 bases). The clonotype comes from a human donor with multiple sclerosis. CDR3 DNA sequence: TGCGCCAGCAGCCAAGATCCCCCGGGGGGGAAGGAATCACCCCTCCACTTT. It yields the protein CASSQDPPGGKESPLHF.